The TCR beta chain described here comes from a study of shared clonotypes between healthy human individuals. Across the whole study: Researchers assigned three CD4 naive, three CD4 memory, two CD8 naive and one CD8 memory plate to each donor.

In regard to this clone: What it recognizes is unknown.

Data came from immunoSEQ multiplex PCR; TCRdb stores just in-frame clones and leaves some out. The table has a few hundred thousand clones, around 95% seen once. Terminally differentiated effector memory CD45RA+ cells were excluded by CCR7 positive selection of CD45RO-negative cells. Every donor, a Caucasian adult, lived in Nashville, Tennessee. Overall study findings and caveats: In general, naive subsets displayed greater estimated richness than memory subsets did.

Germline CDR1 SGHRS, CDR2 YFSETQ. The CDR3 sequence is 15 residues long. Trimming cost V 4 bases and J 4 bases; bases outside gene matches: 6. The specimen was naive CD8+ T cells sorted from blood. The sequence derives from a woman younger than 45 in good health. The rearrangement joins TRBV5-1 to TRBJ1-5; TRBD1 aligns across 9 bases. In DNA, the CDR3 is TGCGCCAGCAGCCCAGGACAGGGGTTAAATCAGCCCCAGCATTTT. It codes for CASSPGQGLNQPQHF.